This T cell receptor beta chain was found in a study of shared clonotypes between healthy human individuals (TCRdb year 2020). Broadly, across the study: The cohort included a few men and a couple of women between 18 and 49 years of age. Per donor, three plates each were used for CD4 naive and CD4 memory, two for CD8 naive, and one for CD8 memory. To estimate repertoire size and how much clonotypes are shared between individuals, the study performed deep sequencing of blood TCR repertoires from a handful of healthy adults. Libraries were prepared and TCR repertoires were sequenced by different laboratories using diverse techniques, in order to increase sequencing depth and limit assay-specific biases. Per donor, leukapheresis produced somewhere between about 0.94 and 10 billion PBMCs.

The donors were healthy, HIV-negative adults who had no recently reported acute infections or vaccinations. All donors were Caucasian adults living in Nashville, Tennessee, USA. CD4+ T cells were enriched by magnetic negative selection, after which naive cells were positively selected on CD45RA and the negative fraction was taken as the memory subset. After blood collection by leukapheresis, PBMCs were isolated using Ficoll-Histopaque density gradient centrifugation and then cryopreserved in the vapor phase of liquid nitrogen. Purity and quantity of every magnetically sorted T cell population were checked by analytical flow cytometry. Each sorted fraction had its genomic DNA isolated and then quantified by UV absorbance on a Nanodrop 2000c. A word on this clone: The antigen it binds to is not known. Base qualities are not at hand, and no much larger clone is one base apart.

The germline V gene (reference sequence) yields MNHNY for CDR1 and SVGAGI for CDR2. V and J lose 3 bases and 8 bases, and a span of 10 bases separates them. The CDR3 covers 12 residues, taking in both the cysteine and the phenylalanine. Of all the DNA, just the CDR3 is kept, 36 bases in frame from base 1. Using the deep immunoSEQ assay, TCR CDR3 regions were amplified from genomic DNA by multiplex PCR. Extracted genomic DNA from each cell subset was spread evenly across all wells of several immunoSEQ 96-well plates, with each plate serving as a replicate. Each replicate PCR for sorted subsets received about 200 ng genomic DNA, equal to about 30,000 T cell genomes. Purified libraries were quantified with a Qubit 3.0 fluorometer, sized on a Bioanalyzer 2100, and re-quantified with the KAPA Library Quantification kit. Every immunoSEQ 96-well plate was sequenced on a separate single-read 150-cycle Illumina NextSeq 550 flow cell. The authors' pipeline ran thus. Because the immunoSEQ output included only junctional sequences and no quality scores, the filtering could not be the same as the filtering used for full-length reads. Sequences were annotated with PyIR, a Python wrapper for IgBLAST v1.9, and V/J genes and CDR3 were assigned using IMGT germline references. Reads were removed for weak V/J assignments (E-value above 1e-6), missing CDR3, stop codons, out-of-frame junctions, or ambiguous translated residues. A V3J clonotype was defined by an identical inferred V gene, J gene, and CDR3 amino acid sequence. The percentage overlap between two repertoires was calculated by dividing the number of shared unique clonotypes by the size of the smaller repertoire. Repertoire richness was assessed with RTK rarefaction, the Chao1 estimator, and Recon v2.1 estimates of unobserved clonotypes. Generation probabilities for all TCRbeta clonotypes obtained by the gDNA method from a few donors were computed using OLGA. TCRdb limited this immuneACCESS table to in-frame rearrangements with V and J called. A share of clones is missing; checked studies link under half to unresolved V genes, and the rest is unexplained. V, J and clone size were drawn from that table, and D and trimming were deduced from the DNA. The sample table contains around 2.5 million clones; only one count was recorded for more than 85% of them. The ten largest account for about 0.34% of the sample.

Study-wide conclusions, independent of this receptor: Pairwise subsampling led to the expectation that sequencing depth would affect the degree of clonotype sharing among donors. Sampling was restricted to blood, and TCR repertoires in tissue are likely to differ from TCR repertoires in blood. Naive subsets generally had larger estimated clonotype richness than memory subsets. Clonotypes shared by all four sorted-subset donors showed higher generation probabilities than non-shared clonotypes. Incomplete sequencing was indicated by rarefaction of sorted-subset datasets, despite the large sequencing depth. Because the study included a small number of donors, the genetic and exposure-history diversity represented was limited. Across a handful of donors, approximately 5% of naive CD4, 3% to 3.5% of naive CD8, roughly 2.3% of memory CD4, and approximately 0.4% of memory CD8 clonotypes were shared.

The receptor's source is a man younger than 35 in good health. Some clones in this sample may be carry-over from other donors' samples. The sequencing sample was made of naive CD4+ T cells from PBMCs. The sample's cell subset or site label, in plain terms: CD45RA+ positively selected. The sequence links TRBV6-6 to TRBJ1-2; too little of a D gene remains to name it. The sequenced DNA is TGTGCCAGCAGTTATGTGGATGGCGGCTACACCTTC. Its translation is CASSYVDGGYTF.